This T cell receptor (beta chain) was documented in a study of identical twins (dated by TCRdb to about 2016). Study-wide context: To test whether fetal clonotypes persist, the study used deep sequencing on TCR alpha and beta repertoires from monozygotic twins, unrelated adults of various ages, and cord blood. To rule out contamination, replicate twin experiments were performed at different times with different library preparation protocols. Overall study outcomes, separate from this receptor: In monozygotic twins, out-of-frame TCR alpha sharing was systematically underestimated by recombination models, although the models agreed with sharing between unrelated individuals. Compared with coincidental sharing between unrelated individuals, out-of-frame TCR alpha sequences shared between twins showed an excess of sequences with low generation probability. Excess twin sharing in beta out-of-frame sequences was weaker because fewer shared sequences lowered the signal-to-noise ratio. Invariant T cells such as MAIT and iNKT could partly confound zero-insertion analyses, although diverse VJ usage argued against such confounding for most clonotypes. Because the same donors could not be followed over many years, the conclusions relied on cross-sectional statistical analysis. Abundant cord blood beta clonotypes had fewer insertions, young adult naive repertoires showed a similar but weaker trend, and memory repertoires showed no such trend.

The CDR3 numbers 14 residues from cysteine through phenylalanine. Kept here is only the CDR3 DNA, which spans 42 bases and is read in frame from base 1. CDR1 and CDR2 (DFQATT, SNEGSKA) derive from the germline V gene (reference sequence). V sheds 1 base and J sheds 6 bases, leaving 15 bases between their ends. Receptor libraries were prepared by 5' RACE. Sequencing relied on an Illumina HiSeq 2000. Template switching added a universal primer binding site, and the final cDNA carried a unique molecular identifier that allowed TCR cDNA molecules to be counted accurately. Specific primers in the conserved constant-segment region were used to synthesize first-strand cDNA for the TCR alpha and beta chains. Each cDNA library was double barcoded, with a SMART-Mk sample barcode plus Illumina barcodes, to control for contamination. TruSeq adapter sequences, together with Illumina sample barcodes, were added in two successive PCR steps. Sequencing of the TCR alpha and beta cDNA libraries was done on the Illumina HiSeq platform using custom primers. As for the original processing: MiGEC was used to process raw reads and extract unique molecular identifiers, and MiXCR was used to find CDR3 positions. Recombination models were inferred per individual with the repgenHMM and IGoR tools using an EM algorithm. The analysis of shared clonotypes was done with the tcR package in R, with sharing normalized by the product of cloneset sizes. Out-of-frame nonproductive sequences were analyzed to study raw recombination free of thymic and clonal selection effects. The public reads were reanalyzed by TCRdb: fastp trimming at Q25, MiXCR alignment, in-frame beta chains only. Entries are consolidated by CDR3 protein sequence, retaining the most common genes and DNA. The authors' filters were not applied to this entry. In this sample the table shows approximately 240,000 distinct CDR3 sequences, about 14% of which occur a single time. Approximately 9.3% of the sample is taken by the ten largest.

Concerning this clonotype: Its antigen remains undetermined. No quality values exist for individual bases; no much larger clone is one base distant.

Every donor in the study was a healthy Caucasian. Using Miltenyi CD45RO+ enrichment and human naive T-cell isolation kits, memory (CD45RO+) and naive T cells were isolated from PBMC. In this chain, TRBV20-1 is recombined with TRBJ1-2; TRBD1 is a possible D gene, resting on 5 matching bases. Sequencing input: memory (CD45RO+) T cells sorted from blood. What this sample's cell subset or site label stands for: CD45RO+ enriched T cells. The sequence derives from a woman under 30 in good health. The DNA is TGCAGTGCTAGAGGGTGGGGGGTAGGCGATGGCTACACCTTC. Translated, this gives CSARGWGVGDGYTF.